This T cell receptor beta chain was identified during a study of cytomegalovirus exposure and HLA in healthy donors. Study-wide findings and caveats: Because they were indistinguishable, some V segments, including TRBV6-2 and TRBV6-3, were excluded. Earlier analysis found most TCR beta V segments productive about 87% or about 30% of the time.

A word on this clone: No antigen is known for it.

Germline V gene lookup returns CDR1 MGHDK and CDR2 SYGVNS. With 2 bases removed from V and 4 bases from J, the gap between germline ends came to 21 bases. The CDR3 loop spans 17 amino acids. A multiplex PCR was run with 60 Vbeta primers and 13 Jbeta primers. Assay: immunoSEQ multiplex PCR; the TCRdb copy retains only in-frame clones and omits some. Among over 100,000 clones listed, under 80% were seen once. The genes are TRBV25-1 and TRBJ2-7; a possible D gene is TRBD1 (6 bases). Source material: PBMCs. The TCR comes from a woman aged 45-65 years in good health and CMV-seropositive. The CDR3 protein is CASSEGRGTTLLYEQYF. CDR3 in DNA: TGTGCCAGCAGTGAAGGACGAGGGACAACCTTATTATACGAGCAGTACTTC.